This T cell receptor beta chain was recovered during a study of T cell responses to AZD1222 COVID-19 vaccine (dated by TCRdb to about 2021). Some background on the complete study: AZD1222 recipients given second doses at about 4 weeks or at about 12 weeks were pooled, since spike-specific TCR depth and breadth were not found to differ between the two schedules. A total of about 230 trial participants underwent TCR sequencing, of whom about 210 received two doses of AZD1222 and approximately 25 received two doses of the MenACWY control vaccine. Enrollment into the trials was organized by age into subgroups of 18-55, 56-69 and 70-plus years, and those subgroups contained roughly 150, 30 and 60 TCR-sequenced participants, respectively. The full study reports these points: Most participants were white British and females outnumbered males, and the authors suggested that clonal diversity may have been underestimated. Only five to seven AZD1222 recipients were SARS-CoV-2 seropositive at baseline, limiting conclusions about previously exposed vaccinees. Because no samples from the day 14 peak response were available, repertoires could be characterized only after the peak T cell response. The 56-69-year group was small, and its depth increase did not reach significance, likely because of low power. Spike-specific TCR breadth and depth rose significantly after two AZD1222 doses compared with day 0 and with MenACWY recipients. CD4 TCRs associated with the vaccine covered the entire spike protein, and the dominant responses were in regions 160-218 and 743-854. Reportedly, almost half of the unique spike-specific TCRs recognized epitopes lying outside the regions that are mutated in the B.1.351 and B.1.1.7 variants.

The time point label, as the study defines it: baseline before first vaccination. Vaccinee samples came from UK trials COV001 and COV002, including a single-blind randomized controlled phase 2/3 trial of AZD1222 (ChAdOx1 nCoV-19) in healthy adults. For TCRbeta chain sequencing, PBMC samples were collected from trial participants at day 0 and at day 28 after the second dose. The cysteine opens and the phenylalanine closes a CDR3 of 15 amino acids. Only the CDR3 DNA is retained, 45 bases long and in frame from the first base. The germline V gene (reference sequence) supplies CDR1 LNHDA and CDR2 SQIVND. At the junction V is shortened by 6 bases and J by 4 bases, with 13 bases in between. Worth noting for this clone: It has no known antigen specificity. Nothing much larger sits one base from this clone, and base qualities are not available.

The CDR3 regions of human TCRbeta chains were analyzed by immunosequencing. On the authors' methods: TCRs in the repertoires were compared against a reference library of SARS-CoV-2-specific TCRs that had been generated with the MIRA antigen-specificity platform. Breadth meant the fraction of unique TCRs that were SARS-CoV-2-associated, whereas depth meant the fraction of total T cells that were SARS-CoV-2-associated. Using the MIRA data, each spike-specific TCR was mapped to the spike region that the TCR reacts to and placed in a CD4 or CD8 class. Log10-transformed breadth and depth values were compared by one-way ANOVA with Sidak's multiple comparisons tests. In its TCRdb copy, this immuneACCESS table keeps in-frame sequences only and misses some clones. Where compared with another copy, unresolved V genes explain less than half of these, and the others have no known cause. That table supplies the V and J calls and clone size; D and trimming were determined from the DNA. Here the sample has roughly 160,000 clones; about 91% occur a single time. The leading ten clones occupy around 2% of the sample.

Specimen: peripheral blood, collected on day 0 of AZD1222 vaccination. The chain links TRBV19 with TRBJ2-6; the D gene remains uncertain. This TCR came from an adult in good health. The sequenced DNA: TGTGCCAGTAGCCGAGTTTGGACGGGGGCCAACGTCCTGACTTTC. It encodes CASSRVWTGANVLTF.